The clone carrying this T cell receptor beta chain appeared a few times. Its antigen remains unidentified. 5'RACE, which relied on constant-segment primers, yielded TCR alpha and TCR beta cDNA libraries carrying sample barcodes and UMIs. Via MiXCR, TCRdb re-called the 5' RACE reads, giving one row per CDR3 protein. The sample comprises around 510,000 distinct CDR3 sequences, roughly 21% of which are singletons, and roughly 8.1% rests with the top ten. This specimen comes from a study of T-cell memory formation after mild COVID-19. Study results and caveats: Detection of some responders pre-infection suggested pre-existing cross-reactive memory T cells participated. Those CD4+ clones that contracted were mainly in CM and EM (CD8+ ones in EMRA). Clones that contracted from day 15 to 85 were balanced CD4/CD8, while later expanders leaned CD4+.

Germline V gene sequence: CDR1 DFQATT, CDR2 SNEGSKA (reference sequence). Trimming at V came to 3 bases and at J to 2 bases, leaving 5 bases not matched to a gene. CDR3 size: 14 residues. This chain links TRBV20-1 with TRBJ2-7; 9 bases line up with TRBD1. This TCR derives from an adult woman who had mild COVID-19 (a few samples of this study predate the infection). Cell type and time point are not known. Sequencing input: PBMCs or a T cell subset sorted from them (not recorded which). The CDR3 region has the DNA TGCAGTGCTAGGGGGACAGGGCCCCCCTACGAGCAGTACTTC. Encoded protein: CSARGTGPPYEQYF.